This entry concerns a single T cell receptor beta chain. This clonotype was seen many times. It lacks a known antigen. Base qualities are not at hand, and no much larger clone is one base apart. Graves' hyperthyroidism was defined as stable when no progression to ophthalmopathy occurred over 18 months of follow-up. Hyperthyroidism patients were newly diagnosed, had a disease duration of under 2 months, and were aged 18 to 65 years. Exclusion was applied to patients with uncontrolled infections, other autoimmune diseases, pregnancy or lactation. Diagnoses were based on clinical symptoms, serum thyroxine and TRAb, thyroid ultrasound and orbital computed tomography. PBMCs were isolated from 10 ml of fresh peripheral blood by Ficoll-Paque density gradient centrifugation. Total RNA was extracted using Trizol reagent, and RNA quality was assessed on an Agilent 2100 Bioanalyzer. TCR beta CDR3 regions were amplified from RNA transcripts. A first-round RT-PCR of the TCR CDR3 used the HTBI primer set with the Qiagen OneStep RT-PCR kit. Libraries were constructed in a second round of multiplex PCR, after which size selection and purification were carried out. Paired-end sequencing of the libraries was performed with 100 bp reads on an Illumina HiSeq2000. The original methods were these. SOAPnuke was used to process the raw data, throwing out any read that contained adapters or uncalled bases, had a mean Phred below 15, or lacked an exact constant-primer or identifier match. COPE v1.2.5 was used to merge the high-quality paired reads, and each unique nucleotide sequence was defined as a clonotype. Clonotypes were aligned to IMGT TRBV, TRBD and TRBJ reference segments using MiTCR v1.1. The analysis was restricted to V-J combinations with a frequency above 0.0001, which together covered 98% to 99.2% of the repertoires. The TCS score was defined as F50 (clonal expansion) divided by E x V (chaos), with BLOSUM62-based TCRdist calculated between CDR3 peptides within each V-J. Welch's t-statistics and random forest reduced around 510 V-J features to 13, which were used in a naive Bayes classifier (R e1071). TCRdb reran the public reads through fastp at Q25 and MiXCR, keeping productive beta chains. Rows merge per CDR3 protein into single entries with the most common DNA and genes. The V and J calls follow TCRdb's processing rather than the paper's. Recorded for this sample are about 480,000 distinct CDR3 sequences; roughly an eighth of them occurred a single time. The ten largest clones capture 17% of the sample.

Trimming at the junction amounts to 0 bases on V and 4 bases on J, and the germline ends lie 8 bases apart. CDR1 and CDR2 are drawn from the germline V gene: SGHRS, YFSETQ. Its CDR3 holds 14 amino acids, cysteine through phenylalanine. The retained sequence is limited to the CDR3, 42 bases, with the frame set at the first base. These data originate in a study of T cells in Graves' hyperthyroidism and ophthalmopathy (dated by TCRdb to the late 2010s). Notes on the research overall: Peripheral blood was sampled at the time of initial diagnosis, prior to any treatment. A discovery cohort of around 100 patients, 43 with Graves' ophthalmopathy and 57 with stable Graves' hyperthyroidism, was used to find distinguishing TCR V-J signatures. Prospective prediction of ophthalmopathy was tested in an independent validation cohort consisting of 18 hyperthyroidism patients and approximately 16 patients who later progressed to ophthalmopathy. The 100 discovery patients were randomly divided into training and test sets at a 7:3 ratio. The study also compared thyroid tissue and blood T-cell repertoires from a handful of Graves' hyperthyroidism patients. Following sampling, methimazole starting at 30 mg daily was given to hyperthyroidism patients, and high-dose intravenous methylprednisolone was given to ophthalmopathy patients. The paper describes TCR Vbeta CDR3 sequencing of fewer than 150 peripheral blood samples, made up of approximately 40 ophthalmopathy patients, approximately 76 hyperthyroidism patients and around 17 progressor patients.

Paper-wide results and their limitations: Ophthalmopathy was separated from stable hyperthyroidism by a 13 V-J signature model, with 85% to 90% sensitivity and about 81% specificity obtained in cross-validation and 80%/75% obtained in testing. Sample size was not statistically predetermined, and blinding of investigators to group allocation was not performed. During validation, the model predicted progression to ophthalmopathy a median of about 5.9 months ahead of onset, with more than 55% sensitivity and 72% to 80% specificity. Blood samples also contained most of the expanded thyroid clonotypes (frequency above 0.001), which suggests that blood repertoires may reflect thyroid immune responses.

Sequencing used blood. The origin of this receptor is a woman in her late teens or twenties with Graves' hyperthyroidism. Here the chain combines TRBV5-1 and TRBJ2-1; confidence is insufficient to name the D gene. The CDR3 protein: CASSLDLRYNEQFF. The bases read TGCGCCAGCAGCTTGGACCTCAGATACAATGAGCAGTTCTTC.